This TCR beta chain was captured in a study of identifying expanded T cells in peripheral blood. Study-wide results and caveats: Technical replicates showed around 1.2 changed clones; around two weeks 15 to 20; four weeks 19.

During the collection period, no donor immune events like infections were recorded. The V end was cut by 6 bases, the J end by 1 base, with 10 bases between. The germline V gene encodes CDR1 SGHTA and CDR2 FQGNSA. The CDR3 contains 15 residues. To note about this clone: Its target is unknown.

Assay: immunoSEQ multiplex PCR; the TCRdb copy retains only in-frame clones and omits some. Of 70,000 or so clones in the sample, 85% to 90% were seen once. V gene TRBV7-2 combines with J gene TRBJ2-6; D is uncertain. The source of this sequence is a person aged 18 to 69 in good health. Sequences were obtained from blood. As DNA, the CDR3 is TGTGCCAGCAGTTGGCAGGTGTCTGGGGCCAACGTCCTGACTTTC. It yields the protein CASSWQVSGANVLTF.